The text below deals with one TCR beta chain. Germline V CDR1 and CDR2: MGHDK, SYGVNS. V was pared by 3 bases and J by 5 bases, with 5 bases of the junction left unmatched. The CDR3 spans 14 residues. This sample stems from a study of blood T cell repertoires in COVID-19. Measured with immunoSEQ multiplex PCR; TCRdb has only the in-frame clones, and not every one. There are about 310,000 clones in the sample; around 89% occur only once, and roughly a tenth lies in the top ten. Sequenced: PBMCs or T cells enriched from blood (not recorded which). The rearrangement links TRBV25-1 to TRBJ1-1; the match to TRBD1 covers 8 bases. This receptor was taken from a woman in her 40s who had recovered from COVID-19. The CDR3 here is CASSESGGETEAFF. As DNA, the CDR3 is TGTGCCAGCAGTGAGTCAGGGGGCGAAACTGAAGCTTTCTTT.